This TCR beta chain was profiled in a study of persistence of HIV-infected CD4 T cells. Germline V gives CDR1 MNHEY, CDR2 SVGAGI. Deletions cut 5 bases from V and 0 bases from J, with 11 bases between. The CDR3 runs 15 residues. The immunoSEQ assay was version 4, run in survey mode. Profiled with immunoSEQ multiplex PCR; TCRdb holds only in-frame clones, not every one. The sample comprises approximately 30,000 clones, 82% of which are singletons, and 6.4% rests with the top ten. Lysates of CMV-infected fibroblasts at around 9.1 ug/mL stimulated these cells. Memory cells lacking CD40L and CD69 with high CD45RO were sorted. CD8-depleted PBMCs were stimulated less than 20 hours with anti-CD28/CD49d costimulation, CD40-blocking antibody and enfuvirtide. Comment on this clone: The antigen is undetermined.

The sequence derives from an adult woman with HIV who was CMV-seropositive. V and J are TRBV6-5 and TRBJ2-1, with a tentative D call TRBD2 (6 bases). The sequences come from CD4+ T cells sorted from PBMCs after 18-hour stimulation, collected from a patient who received antiretroviral therapy. This CDR3 is CASSPGSSSYNEQFF. The DNA of the CDR3 is TGTGCCAGCAGTCCCGGGAGTAGCTCCTACAATGAGCAGTTCTTC.